A selection of T cell receptor beta chains follows, all from one sample in a study of OX40 agonist ivuxolimab in advanced cancers. Produced via immunoSEQ multiplex PCR; TCRdb's table is partial and in-frame only. The sample has 55,000 to 75,000 clones, about nine tenths seen once; the top ten hold 25%. This specimen consisted of CD4+ or CD8+ T cells sorted from blood, obtained in a trial of the OX40 agonist ivuxolimab. The receptor set was obtained from an adult with an advanced solid tumor such as melanoma, head and neck, liver or kidney cancer. CDR3s leave out the opening cysteine and the closing phenylalanine or tryptophan.

CDR3: AILPLPGQGEDGYT
J: TRBJ1-2
V: TRBV28

CDR3: ASSFTGREPQH
J: TRBJ1-5
V: TRBV7-9

CDR3: ASSQEPASSYEQY
J: TRBJ2-7
V: TRBV4-1

CDR3: ASSRTSPYEQY
J: TRBJ2-7
V: TRBV14

CDR3: ASSSPRTGDSYGYT
J: TRBJ1-2
V: TRBV28

CDR3: ASRPAGYAFRNEQF
J: TRBJ2-1
V: TRBV28

CDR3: ASKRLAPYNEQF
J: TRBJ2-1
V: TRBV19

CDR3: AWSVLGHTDTQY
J: TRBJ2-3
V: TRBV30

CDR3: ASSFGAFGGEPQH
J: TRBJ1-5
V: TRBV7-8

CDR3: SVEDPYGPADSYEQY
J: TRBJ2-7
V: TRBV29-1

CDR3: ASSMGGTNQPQH
J: TRBJ1-5
V: TRBV19

CDR3: ASSYSRTSSYEQY
J: TRBJ2-7
V: TRBV6-6

CDR3: AWSVKASSTDTQY
J: TRBJ2-3
V: TRBV30

CDR3: ASSLESSGSANNEQF
J: TRBJ2-1
V: TRBV11-2

CDR3: ASSALLAGVYEQY
J: TRBJ2-7
V: TRBV11-2

CDR3: SVEPLNLLAAQETQY
J: TRBJ2-5
V: TRBV29-1

CDR3: ASIEEVGGSYEQY
J: .
V: TRBV19

CDR3: ASSLDPQGRAGELF
J: TRBJ2-2
V: TRBV5-1

CDR3: ASSFGTYLYEQY
J: TRBJ2-7
V: TRBV28

CDR3: ASSIAKSEQY
J: TRBJ2-7
V: TRBV19

CDR3: ASSLALGQTSYEQY
J: .
V: TRBV7-8

CDR3: ASNGVRSYEQY
J: TRBJ2-7
V: TRBV28

CDR3: ASSDGTSSYNEQF
J: TRBJ2-1
V: TRBV6-4

CDR3: ASSLGSGADTGELF
J: TRBJ2-2
V: TRBV6-6

CDR3: ASSERFGGRNSEQF
J: TRBJ2-1
V: TRBV25-1

CDR3: ASSFSGTGTYEQY
J: TRBJ2-7
V: TRBV5-5